One sample yielded the 6 T cell receptor beta chains listed below, sequenced in a study of PD-1 blockade in classical Hodgkin lymphoma. The repertoire was sequenced with immunoSEQ multiplex PCR; TCRdb's copy has only in-frame clones and lacks some. Of roughly 40,000 clones listed, about nine tenths were seen once; the top ten hold roughly a tenth. Following autologous stem cell transplantation, relapse occurred in every patient, and exposure to brentuximab vedotin varied. The sequencing used peripheral blood mononuclear cells (PBMCs), collected at baseline. Receptors originate from a human donor with classical Hodgkin lymphoma.

The J gene is TRBJ1-2, the V gene TRBV28; no firm D call. V was pared by 6 bases and J by 9 bases, with 11 bases between. The CDR3 has 11 amino acids. In germline, CDR1 is MDHEN, CDR2 SYDVKM. The CDR3 region has the DNA TGTGCCAGCAGCCGAGGTCCTCGCTACACCTTC. It specifies CASSRGPRYTF.

V usage is TRBV29-1 and J usage is TRBJ2-3; maybe TRBD2 (6 bases). This CDR3 is 15 amino acids long. CDR1 and CDR2 (germline): SQVTM, ANQGSEA. The ends were cut back, 0 bases at V and 2 bases at J, with 12 bases in the middle. CDR3 residues: CSVEDRGGATDTQYF. The CDR3 nucleotides are TGCAGCGTTGAAGATCGGGGAGGTGCCACAGATACGCAGTATTTT.

The chain carries TRBV28 and TRBJ2-1; 7 bases map to TRBD2. The CDR3 is 14 amino acids. Looked up from germline, CDR1 is MDHEN and CDR2 is SYDVKM. J lost 1 base, V lost 6 bases, and 3 bases had no gene match. This CDR3 reads CASRRDYSYNEQFF. CDR3 nucleotides: TGTGCCAGCAGACGGGACTATTCCTACAATGAGCAGTTCTTC.

V and J are TRBV5-1 and TRBJ2-7; 11 positions match TRBD1. This CDR3 has 16 amino acids. Trimming cost V 2 bases and J 3 bases; bases outside gene matches: 7. Germline CDR1 SGHRS, CDR2 YFSETQ. CDR3 sequence: CASSFGTGGSIYEQYF. The DNA of the CDR3 is TGCGCCAGCAGCTTCGGGACAGGGGGTAGTATCTACGAGCAGTACTTC.

The V gene is TRBV28, the J gene TRBJ1-4, with a tentative D call TRBD1 (5 bases). The germline V gene has CDR1 MDHEN and CDR2 SYDVKM. V was clipped by 6 bases and J by 3 bases, with 14 bases between them. This CDR3 has 15 residues. The CDR3 coding sequence is TGTGCCAGCAGGCCTCAGGGTGGGGCTAATGAAAAACTGTTTTTT. This codes for CASRPQGGANEKLFF.

The chain links TRBV29-1 to TRBJ2-1; 7 positions agree with TRBD1. This CDR3 contains 13 residues. CDR1 is SQVTM, CDR2 ANQGSEA, per germline. With 6 bases clipped from V and 3 bases from J, the junction kept 5 bases outside the gene matches. In nucleotides, the CDR3 is TGCAGCGTCCGGGACAGTTTCTACAATGAGCAGTTCTTC. Its protein is CSVRDSFYNEQFF.